This passage covers 20 T cell receptor beta chains from one sample sequenced in a study of T cells in Graves' hyperthyroidism and ophthalmopathy. Amplified TCR beta CDR3 regions came from RNA transcripts. First-round RT-PCR targeting the TCR CDR3 was performed with the HTBI primer set. TCRdb reprocessed the multiplex PCR reads with MiXCR, giving one entry per CDR3 protein. Seen here are roughly 510,000 distinct CDR3 sequences, around 43% observed once, and the top ten hold about two fifths. The sequenced sample was peripheral blood or thyroid tissue (not recorded which). The receptors shown here come from an adult woman with Graves' disease, either hyperthyroidism or ophthalmopathy (not recorded which).

The V gene is TRBV7-2, the J gene TRBJ2-7; no clear D gene. The length of the CDR3 is 17 residues. Deletions cut 1 base from V and 4 bases from J, with 20 bases between. Germline V gene sequence: CDR1 SGHTA, CDR2 FQGNSA. CDR3: CASSLGGEGQHFYEQYF. CDR3 DNA sequence: TGTGCCAGCAGCTTAGGGGGTGAAGGGCAGCATTTTTACGAGCAGTACTTC.

The table lists this clonotype with many counts. This chain links TRBV4-1 with TRBJ1-2; D possibly corresponds to TRBD1 (5 bases). The CDR3 consists of 17 residues. CDR1 is MGHRA and CDR2 is YSYEKL in the germline V gene. Trimming took off 0 bases at V and 2 bases at J, with 16 bases between the two ends. CDR3 nucleotide sequence: TGCGCCAGCAGCCAAGATAGTAGGTGGGCAGGGAACTATGGCTACACCTTC. It specifies CASSQDSRWAGNYGYTF.

The rearrangement uses TRBV20-1 and TRBJ2-5, with 10 bases lining up with TRBD2. Germline values: CDR1 DFQATT, CDR2 SNEGSKA (reference sequence). CDR3 length: 15 amino acids. V trimming: 3 bases; J trimming: 5 bases; junction bases outside the gene matches: 9. CDR3 nucleotide sequence: TGCAGTGCTAGGACTGTCCTAGCGGGGGATGAGACCCAGTACTTC. Translation gives CSARTVLAGDETQYF.

This sequence joins TRBV6-5 and TRBJ2-7, with TRBD1 matching over 11 bases. The CDR3 is 15 residues long. The germline gives CDR1 MNHEY, CDR2 SVGAGI. Losses at the gene ends were 6 bases for V and 2 bases for J; bases not matched to a gene: 6. CDR3 nucleotide sequence: TGTGCCAGCAGCCAGCTGGGACAGGGGGCCTACGAGCAGTACTTC. This encodes CASSQLGQGAYEQYF.

This clonotype was detected a few times. V usage is TRBV28 and J usage is TRBJ1-3, with D unresolved. Trimming removed 5 bases from V and 4 bases from J, with 12 bases in between. This CDR3 has 14 amino acids. Germline CDR1 is MDHEN and CDR2 is SYDVKM. CDR3 loop: CASSIPGVGNTIYF. The CDR3 DNA reads as TGTGCCAGCAGTATCCCCGGTGTAGGAAACACCATATATTTT.

Many counts were recorded for this clonotype. J is TRBJ2-7 and V is TRBV11-2; D might be TRBD1 or TRBD2, each matching 5 bases. CDR3 length: 14 amino acids. V lost 2 bases and J 2 bases, leaving 10 bases between the germline ends. Germline CDR1 reads SGHAT; CDR2 reads FQNNGV. Here the CDR3 DNA reads TGTGCCAGCAGCTTATGGGGGATCACCTACGAGCAGTACTTC. The encoded protein is CASSLWGITYEQYF.

The chain employs TRBV20-1 and TRBJ2-5, with 7 bases identical to TRBD2. Germline loops: CDR1 DFQATT, CDR2 SNEGSKA (reference sequence). The CDR3 covers 16 residues. V was clipped by 0 bases and J by 1 base; unmatched bases: 8. The CDR3 here is CSARDRGGVTQETQYF. For the CDR3, the DNA is TGCAGTGCTAGAGATCGTGGGGGGGTGACCCAAGAGACCCAGTACTTC.

This clonotype was detected a few times. V usage is TRBV7-9 and J usage is TRBJ1-6; D is perhaps TRBD1 (5 bases). Germline assignment: CDR1 SEHNR and CDR2 FQNEAQ (reference sequence). This CDR3 contains 13 residues. V gave up 6 bases and J gave up 10 bases, with 13 bases separating them. The CDR3, as DNA: TGTGCCAGCAGAGGGGAAGGTCCCTCACCCCTCCACTTT. Translation: CASRGEGPSPLHF.

Many counts were recorded for this clonotype. The chain joins TRBV7-6 to TRBJ2-7, with D possibly TRBD1 on 5 matching bases. Trimming took 3 bases from V and 6 from J, leaving 15 bases between them. Germline V gene sequence: CDR1 SGHVS, CDR2 FNYEAQ. The CDR3 has 14 amino acids. DNA for the CDR3: TGTGCCAGCAGCTTCCTTGACAGTGGGGTCGAGCAGTACTTC. This encodes CASSFLDSGVEQYF.

This chain connects TRBV29-1 to TRBJ1-5; maybe TRBD1 (5 bases). This CDR3 is built from 12 residues. V lost 4 bases and J 3 bases, leaving 7 bases between the germline ends. CDR1 is SQVTM and CDR2 is ANQGSEA in the germline V gene. CDR3 nucleotide sequence: TGCAGCGTTGGGGGCTACAATCAGCCCCAGCATTTT. Translated: CSVGGYNQPQHF.

To note about this clonotype: The junction shows a germline mismatch at one end, possibly a read error. This rearrangement joins TRBV7-2 to TRBJ1-1; D is unclear. The CDR3 totals 13 residues. CDR1 is SGHTA, CDR2 FQGNSA, per germline. The CDR3 DNA sequence: TGTGCCAGCAGCTTAGCGCGGAAAGGTGAAGCCTTCTTT. It yields the protein CASSLARKGEAFF.

This chain joins TRBV20-1 and TRBJ1-2; 8 bases are a match to TRBD1. The CDR3 runs to 15 residues. Per germline, CDR1 DFQATT and CDR2 SNEGSKA (reference sequence). For the CDR3, the DNA is TGCAGCGCAACAGGGGGGGGCGGACAGAACTATGGCTACACCTTC. It encodes CSATGGGGQNYGYTF.

A word on this clonotype: This sequence may be a read error, since a much larger clone differs from it by one base. The chain couples TRBV7-2 to TRBJ2-7; D is unresolved. Between the trimmed V and J ends, which lost 4 bases and 7 bases, there was a span of 14 bases. From germline, CDR1 is SGHTA and CDR2 FQGNSA. CDR3 length: 13 amino acids. CDR3 protein: CASSWGAEAEQYF. The CDR3 DNA reads as TGTGCCAGCAGCTGGGGTGCTGAGGCAGAGCAGTACTTC.

The sample holds many counts of this clonotype. This chain links TRBV28 with TRBJ2-5, with TRBD1 matching 9 bases. Trimming took 3 bases from V and 5 from J; bases not matched to a gene: 4. This CDR3 comprises 14 residues. Germline V gives CDR1 MDHEN, CDR2 SYDVKM. The CDR3 bases are TGTGCCAGCAGTTTGGGGGGACAGGGCGAGACCCAGTACTTC. Translation gives CASSLGGQGETQYF.

This clonotype has a count of ten or more. V and J are TRBV7-9 and TRBJ2-7; D is perhaps TRBD2 (6 bases). V lost 5 bases and J 2 bases, leaving 16 bases between the germline ends. The CDR3 spans 15 residues. Germline CDR1 and CDR2: SEHNR and FQNEAQ (reference sequence). As DNA, the CDR3 is TGTGCCAGCAGCGGCGGAGGGACCCCAACCTACGAGCAGTACTTC. Protein product: CASSGGGTPTYEQYF.

To note about this clonotype: The CDR3 end shows no conserved phenylalanine or tryptophan, and so a read error is likely. The chain links TRBV20-1 to TRBJ1-1, with unresolved D. The CDR3 is made up of 11 amino acids. Germline V gene lookup returns CDR1 DFQATT and CDR2 SNEGSKA (reference sequence). The chain's CDR3 is CRIEANTEAFL. The CDR3 DNA reads as TGTAGGATAGAGGCGAACACTGAAGCTTTCCTT.

This clonotype was counted between two and nine times. The genes are TRBV5-1 and TRBJ2-2; 8 nucleotides match TRBD1. V lost 9 bases and J lost 5; bases outside the gene matches: 18. The CDR3 totals 17 residues. The germline V gene has CDR1 SGHRS and CDR2 YFSETQ. CDR3 bases: TGCGCCACAAGCCCCTCGCTTCAGGGGGCGGGGACCGGGGAGCTGTTTTTT. It encodes CATSPSLQGAGTGELFF.

This clonotype was seen at least ten times. The rearrangement joins TRBV12-3 or TRBV12-4 to TRBJ1-5; TRBD1 matches at 8 bases. J lost 5 bases, V lost 5 bases, and 5 bases had no gene match. CDR3 length: 14 residues. The CDR3 DNA is TGTGCCAGCAGTCGAATACAGGGGGATCAGCCCCAGCATTTT. Translated, it gives CASSRIQGDQPQHF.

V is TRBV24-1 and J is TRBJ1-1; D is unresolved. The V end lost 5 bases, the J end lost 2 bases, and 11 bases lay between the germline ends. CDR1 is KGHDR, CDR2 SFDVKD, per germline. This CDR3 has 14 residues. Here the CDR3 DNA reads TGTGCCACCAGTGCTGCGGGATCAAACACTGAAGCTTTCTTT. It specifies CATSAAGSNTEAFF.

The V gene is TRBV7-9, the J gene TRBJ1-2, with D possibly being TRBD1 (5 bases). Deletions cut 5 bases from V and 0 bases from J, with 16 bases between. CDR1 is SEHNR and CDR2 is FQNEAQ in the germline V gene (reference sequence). The CDR3 is 16 amino acids. CDR3 DNA: TGTGCCAGCAGCGCACCGCAGGGATGGGCTAACTATGGCTACACCTTC. The encoded protein is CASSAPQGWANYGYTF.